Sequencing of this TCR beta chain was carried out in a study of long-term antiretroviral therapy in people with HIV. Points from the study as a whole: Pre-ART expanded clones dominated the repertoire at every time point. Diversity measured after ART increased yet remained under transplant donor controls. Investigators report no available data on ART adherence, viral resistance or therapy changes.

Version v3.0 of the immunoSEQ assay was performed at survey level. Sequenced by immunoSEQ multiplex PCR; TCRdb stores in-frame clones only, minus some. The table lists tens of thousands of clones, around 90% of them singletons. Of note for this clone: Its antigen remains unknown.

Germline V gene data show CDR1 as MDHEN and CDR2 as SYDVKM. V lost 5 bases and J lost 1, with 15 bases in between. This CDR3 spans 16 amino acids. V gene TRBV28 combines with J gene TRBJ2-1, with D possibly being TRBD1 or TRBD2 (5 bases each). The receptor was isolated from a woman aged 18-29 years with HIV. Sequenced here: unsorted PBMCs, sampled 1.8 years after starting antiretroviral therapy. CDR3 protein: CASSVPGAGSYNEQFF. The CDR3 DNA sequence: TGTGCCAGCAGTGTACCCGGGGCAGGGTCCTACAATGAGCAGTTCTTC.